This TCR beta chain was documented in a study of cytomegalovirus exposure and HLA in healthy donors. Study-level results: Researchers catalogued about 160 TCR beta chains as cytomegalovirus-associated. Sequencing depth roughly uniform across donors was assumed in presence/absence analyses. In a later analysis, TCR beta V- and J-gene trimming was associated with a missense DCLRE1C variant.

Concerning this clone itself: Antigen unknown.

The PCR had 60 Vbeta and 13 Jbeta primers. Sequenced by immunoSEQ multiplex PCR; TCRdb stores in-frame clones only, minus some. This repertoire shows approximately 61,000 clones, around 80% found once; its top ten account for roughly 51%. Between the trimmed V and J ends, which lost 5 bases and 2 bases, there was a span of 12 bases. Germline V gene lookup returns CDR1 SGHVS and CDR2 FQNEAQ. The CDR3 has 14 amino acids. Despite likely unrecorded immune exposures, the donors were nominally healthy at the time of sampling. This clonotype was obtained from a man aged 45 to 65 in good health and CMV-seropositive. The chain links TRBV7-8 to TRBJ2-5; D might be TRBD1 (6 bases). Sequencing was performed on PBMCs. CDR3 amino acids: CASSTGQTQETQYF. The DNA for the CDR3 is TGTGCCAGCAGCACAGGACAGACGCAAGAGACCCAGTACTTC.